The 27 T cell receptor beta chains reported below all come from one sample, sequenced in a study of T cell repertoires in cytomegalovirus infection. TCRdb independently ran MiXCR on the reads; one entry per CDR3 protein. The table lists some 940,000 distinct CDR3 sequences, about a third of them singletons. No antigens are known for them. Here the sequenced sample was cultured CD8+ T cells from PBMCs, taken from culture after CMV antigen stimulation. The receptors were sampled from a human donor in good health (CMV status not recorded). Some clones in this sample may be carry-over from other donors' samples.

This clonotype was seen many times. This chain's CDR3 is CASTSGTDETQYF. The CDR3 DNA reads as TGTGCCAGCACTTCAGGGACGGACGAGACCCAGTACTTC. The V gene is TRBV11-1, the J gene TRBJ2-5; D tentatively reads TRBD1 or TRBD2 (5 bases each). The CDR3 is 13 amino acids. In germline, CDR1 is SGHAT, CDR2 FQDESV (reference sequence). Between the trimmed V and J ends, which lost 7 bases and 5 bases, there was a span of 14 bases. Complete variable domain (other parts from reference TRBV11-1 and TRBJ2-5): EAEVAQSPRYKITEKSQAVAFWCDPISGHATLYWYRQILGQGPELLVQFQDESVVDDSQLPKDRFSAERLKGVDSTLKIQPAELGDSAMYLCASTSGTDETQYFGPGTRLLVL.

The chain has TRBV4-1 and TRBJ1-3; D is uncertain. The CDR3 has 13 residues. Germline CDR1 and CDR2: MGHRA and YSYEKL. The V gene lost 1 base and the J gene lost 2 bases, with 3 bases spanning the gap. CDR3 amino acids: CASSQGPGNTIYF. The CDR3 region has the DNA TGCGCCAGCAGCCAAGGTCCTGGAAACACCATATATTTT.

The chain joins TRBV10-3 to TRBJ1-2, with D perhaps TRBD1 (6 bases). The V end was cut by 2 bases, the J end by 7 bases, with 20 bases between. Per the germline V gene, CDR1 is ENHRY and CDR2 is SYGVKD. The CDR3 has 16 amino acids. For the CDR3, the DNA is TGTGCCATCAGTGAGCCGACACGGGTAGGGGGTTTTGGCTACACCTTC. Its translation: CAISEPTRVGGFGYTF.

A few counts support this clonotype. Here the CDR3 DNA reads TGTGCCAGCAGTCGGACTAGCGGGGGCGTTGAGACCCAGTACTTC. Protein product: CASSRTSGGVETQYF. The chain combines TRBV12-3 or TRBV12-4 with TRBJ2-5, with TRBD2 identical over 13 bases. V trimming: 5 bases; J trimming: 5 bases; junction bases outside the gene matches: 5. The CDR3 is made up of 15 amino acids.

The chain carries TRBV2 and TRBJ2-6; D is possibly TRBD1 (6 bases). V was shortened by 6 bases and J by 0 bases, with 15 bases between the two germline ends. Germline CDR1 reads SNHLY; CDR2 reads FYNNEI. The CDR3 is 17 amino acids. The CDR3 DNA is TGTGCCAGCAGGCGGACAGAGAAGAGCTCTGGGGCCAACGTCCTGACTTTC. This codes for CASRRTEKSSGANVLTF.

The chain uses TRBV11-2 and TRBJ1-3; D call uncertain. This CDR3 is built from 17 residues. Trimming stripped 3 bases from V and 0 bases from J, with 15 bases between. Germline-derived CDR1 and CDR2 are SGHAT and FQNNGV. This CDR3 is CASSFLVGPSSGNTIYF. The CDR3 region has the DNA TGTGCCAGCAGCTTCTTAGTCGGCCCCTCCTCTGGAAACACCATATATTTT.

This clonotype has only a few counts. The CDR3 region is CASSYADRYTF. In DNA form, the CDR3 reads TGTGCCAGCAGTTACGCGGACCGCTACACCTTC. The chain uses TRBV6-2 or TRBV6-3 and TRBJ1-2; no definite D call. The germline V gene has CDR1 MNHEY and CDR2 SVGEGT. V lost 2 bases to trimming and J lost 9 bases, with 7 bases between them. The CDR3 consists of 11 residues.

The V and J genes are TRBV5-1 and TRBJ2-5; 11 bases are shared with TRBD2. V shed 6 bases, J shed 7 bases, and the junction held 8 bases outside the gene matches. Germline V gives CDR1 SGHRS, CDR2 YFSETQ. The CDR3 has 14 amino acids. Here the CDR3 reads CASTIAGGPGTQYF. The CDR3 DNA is TGCGCCAGCACTATAGCGGGGGGGCCCGGGACCCAGTACTTC.

V is TRBV5-4 and J is TRBJ2-5, with D perhaps matching TRBD2 (5 bases). Germline V lookup: CDR1 SGHNT, CDR2 YYREEE (reference sequence). The CDR3 totals 15 residues. The V gene lost 4 bases and the J gene lost 1 base, with 14 bases spanning the gap. The DNA for the CDR3 is TGTGCCAGCAGCCCGGGGTCGGGGTTCCAAGAGACCCAGTACTTC. Translating it yields CASSPGSGFQETQYF. The full variable domain, completed using reference TRBV5-4 and TRBJ2-5, is ETGVTQSPTHLIKTRGQQVTLRCSSQSGHNTVSWYQQALGQGPQFIFQYYREEENGRGNFPPRFSGLQFPNYSSELNVNALELDDSALYLCASSPGSGFQETQYFGPGTRLLVL.

The chain uses TRBV6-1 and TRBJ2-2; possible D gene TRBD1, 6 bases. The ends were cut back, 8 bases at V and 6 bases at J, with 16 bases in the middle. The CDR3 extends over 14 amino acids. Germline values: CDR1 MNHNS, CDR2 SASEGT. The CDR3 DNA sequence: TGTGCCAGCCCGGGACACCTCGAGGCCGGGGAGCTGTTTTTT. Protein product: CASPGHLEAGELFF.

The chain links TRBV12-5 to TRBJ1-2, with TRBD1 as a possible D gene (6 bases). CDR3 length: 16 residues. Between the trimmed V and J ends, which lost 2 bases and 3 bases, there was a span of 16 bases. Germline CDR1 and CDR2: LGHNT and FRNRAP. The CDR3 DNA reads TGTGCTAGTGGTTTGCCGGAGGGGGAAAGGGACTATGGCTACACCTTC. Translated, it gives CASGLPEGERDYGYTF.

This clonotype occurred a few times. This chain links TRBV20-1 with TRBJ2-3, with D perhaps TRBD2 (6 bases). Trimming took off 8 bases at V and 2 bases at J, with 17 bases between the two ends. The germline V gene encodes CDR1 DFQATT and CDR2 SNEGSKA (reference sequence). The CDR3 runs to 14 residues. The CDR3 sequence: CSPNRGRYTDTQYF. In DNA, the CDR3 is TGCAGTCCTAACCGGGGGAGGTACACAGATACGCAGTATTTT.

V gene TRBV5-6 combines with J gene TRBJ1-1; 9 bases are shared with TRBD1. With V trimmed by 0 bases and J by 2 bases, 8 bases remained unmatched. The germline CDR1 and CDR2 sequences are SGHDT and YYEEEE. The CDR3 length is 17 residues. CDR3 in amino acids: CASSLAGGTGFNTEAFF. The DNA for the CDR3 is TGTGCCAGCAGCTTGGCCGGAGGGACAGGGTTTAACACTGAAGCTTTCTTT.

The V call is TRBV20-1, the J call TRBJ2-1; TRBD1 might be the D (5 bases). Germline values: CDR1 DFQATT, CDR2 SNEGSKA (reference sequence). The germline V and J ends were trimmed by 3 bases and 1 base, with 16 bases remaining between them. The CDR3 runs to 16 residues. CDR3 loop: CSASATGLGSYNEQFF. As DNA, the CDR3 is TGCAGTGCTAGTGCAACAGGCCTGGGGTCCTACAATGAGCAGTTCTTC.

Here the CDR3 reads CAIMDTEAFF. CDR3 DNA: TGTGCCATTATGGACACTGAAGCTTTCTTT. This rearrangement joins TRBV19 to TRBJ1-1; no clear D. The CDR3 spans 10 residues. Germline CDR1 is LNHDA and CDR2 is SQIVND (reference sequence). V was trimmed by 10 bases and J by 3 bases, leaving 6 bases between them. Supplemented by reference TRBV19 and TRBJ1-1, the full variable domain reads DGGITQSPKYLFRKEGQNVTLSCEQNLNHDAMYWYRQDPGQGLRLIYYSQIVNDFQKGDIAEGYSVSREKKESFPLTVTSAQKNPTAFYLCAIMDTEAFFGQGTRLTVV.

V gene TRBV6-1 combines with J gene TRBJ2-7; 9 nucleotides align to TRBD1. The CDR3 extends over 15 amino acids. Trimming cost V 6 bases and J 4 bases; bases outside gene matches: 10. Germline V lookup: CDR1 MNHNS, CDR2 SASEGT. DNA of the CDR3: TGTGCCAGCAGCCGAGGGACAGGGACCTTGTACGAGCAGTACGTC. Translation gives CASSRGTGTLYEQYV.

The chain couples TRBV19 to TRBJ1-2; no firm D call. The CDR3 sequence is 13 residues long. Germline loops: CDR1 LNHDA, CDR2 SQIVND (reference sequence). Trimming removed 6 bases at V and 6 bases at J, with 14 bases between. Here the CDR3 DNA reads TGTGCCAGTAGCCTGCAGATACGGAATGGCTACACCTTC. It translates to CASSLQIRNGYTF.

The V and J genes are TRBV9 and TRBJ1-6; 7 nucleotides line up with TRBD1. CDR1 SGDLS and CDR2 YYNGEE come from the germline V gene. There are 18 residues in the CDR3. Trimming at V came to 1 base and at J to 4 bases, leaving 11 bases not matched to a gene. CDR3: CASSVSQGGGAYNSPLHF. For the CDR3, the DNA is TGTGCCAGCAGCGTAAGTCAAGGAGGGGGCGCGTATAATTCACCCCTCCACTTT.

This clonotype was counted a few times. The CDR3 loop reads CASNRAGGPGELFF. The CDR3 DNA sequence: TGTGCCAGCAACCGAGCGGGGGGGCCCGGGGAGCTGTTTTTT. The rearrangement uses TRBV6-1 and TRBJ2-2, with 10 bases that match TRBD2. Trimming at V came to 7 bases and at J to 6 bases, leaving 5 bases not matched to a gene. Looked up from germline, CDR1 is MNHNS and CDR2 is SASEGT. The CDR3 covers 14 residues.

The rearrangement links TRBV6-2 or TRBV6-3 to TRBJ2-6; TRBD1 matches 7 bases. Looked up from germline, CDR1 is MNHEY and CDR2 is SVGEGT. Germline trimming cut 2 bases from V and 0 bases from J; bases unmatched to any gene: 7. The CDR3 totals 18 residues. The CDR3 spells CASSYQTGSNSGANVLTF. The CDR3 DNA sequence: TGTGCCAGCAGTTACCAGACAGGGAGTAACTCTGGGGCCAACGTCCTGACTTTC.

This clonotype was detected only a few times. This rearrangement joins TRBV12-3 or TRBV12-4 to TRBJ2-2, with D unclear. V was shortened by 3 bases and J by 3 bases, with 11 bases between the two germline ends. There are 15 residues in the CDR3. The CDR3 loop reads CASSFGSPDTGELFF. The CDR3 DNA sequence: TGTGCCAGCAGTTTTGGATCCCCCGACACCGGGGAGCTGTTTTTT.

This clonotype has a handful of counts. The gene calls are TRBV27 and TRBJ2-3; 9 bases line up with TRBD1. This CDR3 has 12 residues. J gave up 14 bases and V 6 bases, and 9 bases lay outside the gene matches. Germline CDR1 reads MNHEY; CDR2 reads SMNVEV (reference sequence). CDR3 in amino acids: CASSRPGQGGYF. The DNA of the CDR3 is TGTGCCAGCAGCCGGCCGGGACAGGGTGGGTATTTT.

This clonotype was counted a few times. Written as DNA, the CDR3 is TGTGCCAGCAGTTTACAATCCCCGAAAGAGACCCAGTACTTC. This sequence encodes CASSLQSPKETQYF. The chain recombines TRBV2 with TRBJ2-5; no reliable D call. The ends were cut back, 5 bases at V and 3 bases at J, with 13 bases in the middle. This CDR3 spans 14 amino acids. Germline loops: CDR1 SNHLY, CDR2 FYNNEI.

V gene TRBV20-1 combines with J gene TRBJ1-2; D is undetermined. The CDR3 consists of 11 residues. V lost 7 bases to trimming and J lost 4 bases, with 10 bases between them. Germline loops: CDR1 DFQATT, CDR2 SNEGSKA (reference sequence). The CDR3 region has the DNA TGCAGTGGTGCAGTAGGCTATGGCTACACCTTC. This gives the protein CSGAVGYGYTF.

V and J are TRBV7-6 and TRBJ1-2; weak D call: TRBD1 (5 bases). Germline V gene lookup returns CDR1 SGHVS and CDR2 FNYEAQ. CDR3 length: 14 residues. V was shortened by 5 bases and J by 4 bases, with 14 bases between the two germline ends. DNA for the CDR3: TGTGCCAGCAGCACAGTAGGGGCCAGCTATGGCTACACCTTC. This codes for CASSTVGASYGYTF.

This chain connects TRBV7-9 to TRBJ2-7, with unresolved D. CDR3 length equals 14 residues. Germline lookup yields CDR1 SEHNR and CDR2 FQNEAQ (reference sequence). Between the trimmed V and J ends, which lost 3 bases and 2 bases, there was a span of 11 bases. CDR3 in amino acids: CASSFREDPYEQYV. CDR3 DNA sequence: TGTGCCAGCAGCTTCAGAGAGGACCCCTACGAGCAGTACGTC.

This sequence joins TRBV12-3 or TRBV12-4 and TRBJ1-5; D gene ambiguous. Trimming shortened V by 5 bases and J by 0 bases, and 8 bases separated the two germline ends. The CDR3 runs to 14 residues. CDR3 DNA sequence: TGTGCCAGCAGTATCAGCCATAGCAATCAGCCCCAGCATTTT. This sequence encodes CASSISHSNQPQHF.